A selection of T cell receptor beta chains follows, all from one sample in a study of shared T cell receptors in the human thymus. TCRdb's table, derived via immunoSEQ multiplex PCR, lists solely in-frame clones and lacks some. The sample records about 380,000 clones, roughly 94% being singletons. Input material: thymocytes. Receptors originate from a human donor. Both conserved end residues are part of each CDR3.

v_gene	j_gene	CDR3aa
TRBV6-4	TRBJ2-1	CASSVVPTVLQNGSYNEQFF
TRBV30	TRBJ2-7	CAWGGGGYEQYF
TRBV7-2	TRBJ2-3	CASTVSRGRDTQYF
TRBV9	TRBJ2-1	CASSPYVAGAYNEQFF
TRBV28	TRBJ2-3	CASSSRGSKNSGDTQYF
TRBV5-6	TRBJ2-7	CAVSWAGGLYEQYF
TRBV28	TRBJ1-3	CASSSGQGVERLSGNTIYF
TRBV2	TRBJ2-1	CASSHSERGNNEQFF
TRBV5-6	TRBJ1-1	CASSLYGTGDTEAFF
TRBV7-3	TRBJ2-3	CASSPMGLAGGDTQYF
TRBV18	TRBJ1-2	CASSPNRVGCYTF
TRBV7-9	TRBJ1-4	CASSSPNGIKGDKLFF
TRBV30	TRBJ1-1	CAWKHRGRRNTEAFF
TRBV27	TRBJ1-1	CASSIRPTNTEAFF
TRBV10-3	TRBJ1-2	CAISESRGIDYGYTF
TRBV7-2	TRBJ2-5	CASSPLQAEQETQYF
TRBV28	TRBJ1-5	CASSRFGGNQPQHF
TRBV18	TRBJ2-5	CASSGLEGTPTLQETQYF
TRBV28	TRBJ2-3	CASSSGTSGRKSTDTQYF
TRBV5-1	TRBJ2-3	CASEDRDTDTQYF
TRBV10-1	TRBJ2-1	CASSEFGRGHPTYNEQFF
TRBV10-1	TRBJ2-3	CASSESSGTGPPDTQYF
TRBV29-1	TRBJ2-1	CSVEVWVAGENEQFF
TRBV30	TRBJ2-1	CAWSVNPRLAYYNEQFF
TRBV6-6	TRBJ1-2	CASSYSSKARNYGYTF
TRBV28	TRBJ2-7	CASRFRDGGREQYF
TRBV5-1	NA	CASSLTSGSHEQYF
TRBV20-1	TRBJ1-1	CSATEAFF
TRBV10-3	TRBJ2-5	CAISPGPFGTSGSQETQYF
TRBV4-3	TRBJ2-5	CASSQSRTGGGETQYF
TRBV6-5	TRBJ1-5	CASSRGTRQPQHF
TRBV7-9	TRBJ2-3	CASTVPPRTELFTDTQYF
TRBV19	TRBJ2-7	CASSITGHPRYEQYF
TRBV30	TRBJ2-7	CAWKGGYYEQYF
TRBV5-6	TRBJ2-7	CASSLVPFYEQYF
TRBV5-4	TRBJ2-3	CASSPLVEARPDTQYF
TRBV11-3	TRBJ2-3	CASGKGVTDTQYF
TRBV4-1	TRBJ2-6	CASSQGRGAPWSGANVLTF
TRBV7-2	TRBJ2-5	CASSSWALQETQYF
TRBV12-2	TRBJ1-2	CASRPCPDRGYGYTF
TRBV28	TRBJ1-1	CASSPPGQGAREAFF
TRBV15	TRBJ1-2	CATSRRDRGLGYGYTF
TRBV9	TRBJ2-5	CASSSGQQETQYF